This T cell receptor beta chain was found in a study of naive and memory T cell subsets. CD4+ T cell IFNgamma after overnight CMV lysate exposure gave donor CMV status. Trimming pared 2 bases from V and 3 bases from J, leaving 4 bases between. The CDR3 is 13 amino acids. The germline V gene encodes CDR1 MGHRA and CDR2 YSYEKL. In its sample, this clonotype was seen a few times. An equimolar mix of two oligonucleotides served as the beta constant-region primer for TRBC1 and TRBC2. Four rounds of PCR amplified the ligated cDNA using nested alpha and beta constant-region primers plus SP2. Via MiXCR, TCRdb re-called the UMI-ligation and nested PCR reads, giving one row per CDR3 protein. The table has 150,000 or so distinct CDR3 sequences, over 15% seen once.

The gene calls are TRBV4-1 and TRBJ1-4; D is ambiguous. The TCR originated in a human donor in good health. The specimen was naive CD4+ T cells from blood. CDR3 nucleotides: TGCGCCAGCAGCCAAACTGCTAATGAAAAACTGTTTTTT. Translation: CASSQTANEKLFF.